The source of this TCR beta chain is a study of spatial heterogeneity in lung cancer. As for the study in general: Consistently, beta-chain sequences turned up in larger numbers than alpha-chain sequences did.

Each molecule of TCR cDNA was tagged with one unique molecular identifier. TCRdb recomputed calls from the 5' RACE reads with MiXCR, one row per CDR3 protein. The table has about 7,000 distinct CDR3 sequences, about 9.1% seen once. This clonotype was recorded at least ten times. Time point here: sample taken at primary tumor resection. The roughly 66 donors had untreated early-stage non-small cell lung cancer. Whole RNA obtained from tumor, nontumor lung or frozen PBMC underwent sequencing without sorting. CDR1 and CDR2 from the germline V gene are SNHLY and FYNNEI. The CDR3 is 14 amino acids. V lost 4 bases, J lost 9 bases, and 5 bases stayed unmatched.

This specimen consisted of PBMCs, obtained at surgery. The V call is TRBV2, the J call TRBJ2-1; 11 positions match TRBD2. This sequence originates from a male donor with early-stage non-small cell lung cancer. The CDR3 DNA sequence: TGTGCCAGCAGTGGTAGCGGGAGGGGGACTGAGCAGTTCTTC. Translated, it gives CASSGSGRGTEQFF. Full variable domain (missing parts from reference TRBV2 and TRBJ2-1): EPEVTQTPSHQVTQMGQEVILRCVPISNHLYFYWYRQILGQKVEFLVSFYNNEISEKSEIFDDQFSVERPDGSNFTLKIRSTKLEDSAMYFCASSGSGRGTEQFFGPGTRLTVL.